A selection of T cell receptor beta chains follows, all from one sample in a study of blood T cell repertoires in COVID-19. Method: immunoSEQ multiplex PCR; TCRdb's copy keeps in-frame clones and lacks some. The sample has about 190,000 clones, 65% to 85% seen once. The sequencing sample was made of PBMCs or T cells enriched from blood (not recorded which). The receptors here all came from a woman in her thirties who had recovered from COVID-19. Both conserved end residues are part of each CDR3. The D gene is left open where the match is weak. Clone size is not always given. Where it is, it says once, few, many or a class for expanded clones.

v_gene: TRBV10-3; j_gene: TRBJ1-2; abundance: .; d_gene: .; CDR3nt: TGTGCCATCACCCGGACGGGATCCATGGTGCCTTATAACTATGGCTACACCTTC; CDR3aa: CAITRTGSMVPYNYGYTF
v_gene: TRBV2; j_gene: TRBJ2-6; abundance: few; d_gene: TRBD1; CDR3nt: TGTGCCAGAGGAGCAGGGGGCCCCTCTGGGGCCAACGTCCTGACTTTC; CDR3aa: CARGAGGPSGANVLTF
v_gene: TRBV18; j_gene: TRBJ2-7; abundance: .; d_gene: TRBD2; CDR3nt: TGTGCCAGCTCACCCTCCGAGGGTAGCGGGAATGAGCAGTACTTC; CDR3aa: CASSPSEGSGNEQYF
v_gene: TRBV24-1; j_gene: TRBJ1-4; abundance: .; d_gene: .; CDR3nt: TGTGCCACCAGTGATTCTAGGACTACAGGTGAAAAACTGTTTTTT; CDR3aa: CATSDSRTTGEKLFF
v_gene: TRBV5-1; j_gene: TRBJ2-1; abundance: .; d_gene: .; CDR3nt: TGCGCCAGCAGGGCTACAGGGAGCTCCTACAATGAGCAGTTCTTC; CDR3aa: CASRATGSSYNEQFF
v_gene: TRBV5-1; j_gene: TRBJ2-3; abundance: once; d_gene: TRBD1; CDR3nt: TGCGCCAGCAGCGCCGACAGGGGGGGCGCAGATACGCAGTATTTT; CDR3aa: CASSADRGGADTQYF
v_gene: TRBV11-3; j_gene: TRBJ2-3; abundance: .; d_gene: TRBD1; CDR3nt: TGTGCCAGCAGCGCAGGGACAGGAGGGGCAACAGATACGCAGTATTTT; CDR3aa: CASSAGTGGATDTQYF
v_gene: TRBV24-1; j_gene: TRBJ2-3; abundance: .; d_gene: .; CDR3nt: TGTGCCACCAGTGATTTGAGGAGGGCGGGAGATACGCAGTATTTT; CDR3aa: CATSDLRRAGDTQYF
v_gene: TRBV5-4; j_gene: TRBJ2-7; abundance: .; d_gene: .; CDR3nt: TGTGCCAGCAGCTTAGGGGGGGGACCGTCCTACGAGCAGTACTTC; CDR3aa: CASSLGGGPSYEQYF
v_gene: TRBV19; j_gene: TRBJ2-7; abundance: .; d_gene: TRBD2; CDR3nt: TGTGCCAGTAGCGCTCTAGCGGGAGGGCCGAGGGAGCAGTACTTC; CDR3aa: CASSALAGGPREQYF
v_gene: TRBV12-5; j_gene: TRBJ1-1; abundance: .; d_gene: .; CDR3nt: TGTGCTAGTGGTCCGGGGGGCGCGGTTGCTTTCTTT; CDR3aa: CASGPGGAVAFF
v_gene: TRBV28; j_gene: TRBJ1-4; abundance: .; d_gene: .; CDR3nt: TGTGCCAGCAGACCGGGGTCCGTGCGCAATGAAAAACTGTTTTTT; CDR3aa: CASRPGSVRNEKLFF
v_gene: TRBV4-2; j_gene: TRBJ1-2; abundance: .; d_gene: .; CDR3nt: TGTGCCAGCAGCCATGGCGGCAGTGTCTATGGCTACACCTTC; CDR3aa: CASSHGGSVYGYTF
v_gene: TRBV11-2; j_gene: TRBJ2-1; abundance: .; d_gene: TRBD1; CDR3nt: TGTGCCAGCAGCCTTGGACAGGGGCGGGAGCAGTTCTTC; CDR3aa: CASSLGQGREQFF
v_gene: TRBV28; j_gene: TRBJ2-1; abundance: .; d_gene: .; CDR3nt: TGTGCCAGCAGTACCGCGGTGTTTTCCTACAATGAGCAGTTCTTC; CDR3aa: CASSTAVFSYNEQFF
v_gene: TRBV12-3/TRBV12-4; j_gene: TRBJ1-1; abundance: .; d_gene: .; CDR3nt: TGTGCCAGCAGCCAGGGTACTGAAGCTTTCTTT; CDR3aa: CASSQGTEAFF